This TCR beta chain was sequenced during a study of early T cells in non-severe SARS-CoV-2 infection. The wider study: Sequencing input comprised bulk RNA from unsorted whole blood; chain pairing was not available.

Unique molecular identifier tags were affixed to discrete cDNA molecules. Via MiXCR, TCRdb re-called the 5' RACE reads, giving one row per CDR3 protein. The table includes tens of thousands of distinct CDR3 sequences, about 10% detected once. This clonotype was recorded many times. Looked up from germline, CDR1 is WNHNN and CDR2 is SYGVQD (reference sequence). This CDR3 is built from 14 residues. J was trimmed by 4 bases and V by 11 bases; bases with no gene match: 10. Sequenced: whole blood. The sequence was collected from an adult who was a healthcare worker with PCR-confirmed SARS-CoV-2 infection or an uninfected control (not recorded which). The chain is built from TRBV10-1 and TRBJ2-7; 11 positions agree with TRBD2. The CDR3 protein is CAGRASGRSYEQYF. The CDR3 DNA follows: TGCGCCGGTAGAGCTAGCGGGAGGAGTTACGAGCAGTACTTC.